Below are 32 T cell receptor beta chains sequenced from a single sample in a study of cytomegalovirus exposure and HLA in healthy donors. PCR involved 60 Vbeta and 13 Jbeta primers. Libraries were prepared by immunoSEQ multiplex PCR; TCRdb keeps only in-frame clonotypes and omits some of them. The top ten clones hold around 0.52% of a sample with 150,000 to 200,000 clones, roughly 87% of them seen once. The sequencing sample was made of PBMCs. These receptors all come from a woman aged 50 to 60 in good health and CMV-seronegative.

The gene calls are TRBV29-1 and TRBJ2-1, with D possibly TRBD1 on 5 matching bases. Trimming removed 4 bases from V and 5 bases from J, with 9 bases in between. The CDR3 totals 12 residues. The germline gives CDR1 SQVTM, CDR2 ANQGSEA. The chain's CDR3 is CSVGRANNEQFF. DNA of the CDR3: TGCAGCGTTGGCAGGGCGAACAATGAGCAGTTCTTC.

The V gene is TRBV27, the J gene TRBJ2-1, with TRBD1 matching over 7 bases. The CDR3 length is 18 residues. CDR1 and CDR2 (germline): MNHEY, SMNVEV (reference sequence). Trimming removed 5 bases from V and 0 bases from J; junction bases left unmatched: 13. The CDR3 DNA follows: TGTGCCAGCAGTCTAAAGACAAAACAGGGGCGCTCCTACAATGAGCAGTTCTTC. The encoded protein is CASSLKTKQGRSYNEQFF.

The chain uses TRBV2 and TRBJ1-2; no clear D. Germline values: CDR1 SNHLY, CDR2 FYNNEI. With 6 bases removed from V and 3 bases from J, the gap between germline ends came to 5 bases. The CDR3 has 11 amino acids. The DNA for the CDR3 is TGTGCCAGCAGCCCGGACTATGGCTACACCTTC. Translation: CASSPDYGYTF.

V is TRBV28 and J is TRBJ2-7; 9 nucleotides line up with TRBD1. The germline gives CDR1 MDHEN, CDR2 SYDVKM. V shed 5 bases, J shed 3 bases, and the junction held 5 bases outside the gene matches. CDR3 size: 14 residues. CDR3: CASSLRQGVYEQYF. The CDR3 DNA reads as TGTGCCAGCAGTCTCCGACAGGGGGTCTACGAGCAGTACTTC.

This chain connects TRBV2 to TRBJ2-7; no clear D. The V end was cut by 0 bases, the J end by 0 bases, with 12 bases between. The CDR3 runs 16 residues. The germline CDR1 and CDR2 sequences are SNHLY and FYNNEI. The CDR3: CASSEAPTSGSYEQYF. DNA for the CDR3: TGTGCCAGCAGTGAAGCACCGACTTCGGGCTCCTACGAGCAGTACTTC.

V usage is TRBV7-8 and J usage is TRBJ1-1; TRBD1 might be the D (5 bases). Germline CDR1 and CDR2: SGHVS and FQNEAQ. The CDR3 sequence is 15 residues long. The ends were cut back, 4 bases at V and 3 bases at J, with 15 bases in the middle. CDR3 protein: CASSWRGIGYTEAFF. For the CDR3, the DNA is TGTGCCAGCAGCTGGAGGGGAATTGGGTACACTGAAGCTTTCTTT.

The chain combines TRBV13 with TRBJ2-7; 11 nucleotides line up with TRBD2. The CDR3 loop spans 17 amino acids. Germline V CDR1 and CDR2: PRHDT, FYEKMQ (reference sequence). V trimming: 5 bases; J trimming: 2 bases; junction bases outside the gene matches: 11. CDR3 bases: TGTGCCAGCAGCCGATCGCTAGCGGGGGGACTCACCTACGAGCAGTACTTC. Amino acid sequence: CASSRSLAGGLTYEQYF.

The J gene is TRBJ2-1, the V gene TRBV9, with a possible D match to TRBD2 (6 bases). The CDR3 has 19 amino acids. V was pared by 0 bases and J by 0 bases, with 19 bases between. Germline CDR1 is SGDLS and CDR2 is YYNGEE. The CDR3 nucleotides are TGTGCCAGCAGCGTAGCGGCTCAGCGGGCGGCCCTCTCCTACAATGAGCAGTTCTTC. It is translated as CASSVAAQRAALSYNEQFF.

V gene TRBV9 combines with J gene TRBJ1-3, with unresolved D. The V end was cut by 3 bases, the J end by 2 bases, with 12 bases between. CDR1 and CDR2 (germline): SGDLS, YYNGEE. The CDR3 runs to 15 residues. In DNA, the CDR3 is TGTGCCAGCAGCGCAGAGGGCAGGCCTGGAAACACCATATATTTT. It is translated as CASSAEGRPGNTIYF.

V usage is TRBV9 and J usage is TRBJ2-7; D may be TRBD2 (6 bases). The CDR3 loop spans 13 amino acids. V gave up 7 bases and J gave up 2 bases, with 13 bases separating them. Germline assignment: CDR1 SGDLS and CDR2 YYNGEE. CDR3 in DNA: TGTGCCAGCGCGGCGGGACCGACCTACGAGCAGTACTTC. Its protein is CASAAGPTYEQYF. Looking up the rest from reference TRBV9 and TRBJ2-7 gives the full variable domain: DSGVTQTPKHLITATGQRVTLRCSPRSGDLSVYWYQQSLDQGLQFLIQYYNGEERAKGNILERFSAQQFPDLHSELNLSSLELGDSALYFCASAAGPTYEQYFGPGTRLTVT.

The V call is TRBV2, the J call TRBJ2-5; TRBD2 is a possible D gene (7 bases). The CDR3 runs to 14 residues. The V gene lost 5 bases and the J gene lost 5 bases, with 15 bases spanning the gap. From germline, CDR1 is SNHLY and CDR2 FYNNEI. The CDR3 DNA follows: TGTGCCAGCAGTATCGACGGGGGGCAGGAGACCCAGTACTTC. Translating gives CASSIDGGQETQYF.

This clone was observed a handful of times. The chain couples TRBV5-8 to TRBJ2-4; tentatively, D is TRBD1 (7 bases). Per the germline V gene, CDR1 is SGHTS and CDR2 is YDEGEE. This CDR3 contains 20 residues. Trimming left V 6 bases short and J 3 bases short, with 31 bases between. CDR3 nucleotide sequence: TGTGCCAGCAACGCTGAGGAGGGGACAGAAGTTTCAGAGGGCAAAAACATTCAGTACTTC. It is translated as CASNAEEGTEVSEGKNIQYF.

V and J are TRBV5-6 and TRBJ2-4; weak D call: TRBD1 (6 bases). The germline CDR1 and CDR2 sequences are SGHDT and YYEEEE. V lost 6 bases and J lost 9, with 34 bases in between. The CDR3 is 19 amino acids. The CDR3 here is CASTLGSSLWTAKTGIQYF. CDR3 DNA sequence: TGTGCCAGCACCCTTGGATCTTCTTTGTGGACAGCCAAAACGGGCATTCAGTACTTC.

The chain employs TRBV5-6 and TRBJ2-1; 10 nucleotides line up with TRBD2. The CDR3 is 18 residues long. Trimming removed 3 bases from V and 9 bases from J; junction bases left unmatched: 18. Germline CDR1 SGHDT, CDR2 YYEEEE. The CDR3 DNA reads TGTGCCAGCAGCTCACCCCTTAAGCGGGGGGGCCTGATTTCTGAGCAGTTCTTC. Its translation is CASSSPLKRGGLISEQFF.

The CDR3 sequence: CSASGRSGYTF. CDR3 DNA: TGCAGTGCTAGTGGCAGGTCTGGCTACACCTTC. The chain employs TRBV20-1 and TRBJ1-2; no definite D call. The CDR3 spans 11 residues. Germline V gene sequence: CDR1 DFQATT, CDR2 SNEGSKA (reference sequence). Trimming stripped 3 bases from V and 7 bases from J, with 9 bases between.

V and J are TRBV7-9 and TRBJ1-3; tentative D call: TRBD1 (6 bases). The CDR3 runs to 17 residues. V was shortened by 1 base and J by 1 base, with 14 bases between the two germline ends. From germline, CDR1 is SEHNR and CDR2 FQNEAQ (reference sequence). The CDR3 sequence: CASSLGRGIGSGNTIYF. The DNA for the CDR3 is TGTGCCAGCAGCTTAGGCAGGGGCATTGGGTCTGGAAACACCATATATTTT. The complete variable domain, with remaining parts taken from reference TRBV7-9 and TRBJ1-3, reads DTGVSQNPRHKITKRGQNVTFRCDPISEHNRLYWYRQTLGQGPEFLTYFQNEAQLEKSRLLSDRFSAERPKGSFSTLEIQRTEQGDSAMYLCASSLGRGIGSGNTIYFGEGSWLTVV.

The J gene is TRBJ2-1, the V gene TRBV7-6; D uncertain. Trimming stripped 2 bases from V and 4 bases from J, with 9 bases between. The CDR3 is made up of 14 amino acids. Germline CDR1 reads SGHVS; CDR2 reads FNYEAQ. CDR3 residues: CASSLQARYNEQFF. The CDR3 coding sequence is TGTGCCAGCAGCTTACAGGCCCGTTACAATGAGCAGTTCTTC.

CDR3 residues: CASSFGTEYEQYF. DNA for the CDR3: TGCGCCAGCAGCTTCGGGACAGAGTACGAGCAGTACTTC. The V call is TRBV5-1, the J call TRBJ2-7, with 7 bases lining up with TRBD1. Germline trimming cut 2 bases from V and 4 bases from J; bases unmatched to any gene: 3. Germline V gene lookup returns CDR1 SGHRS and CDR2 YFSETQ. CDR3 size: 13 residues.

The chain uses TRBV15 and TRBJ2-5; D is perhaps TRBD1 (6 bases). The V gene's germline CDR1 is LNHNV and CDR2 YYDKDF (reference sequence). Deletions cut 2 bases from V and 5 bases from J, with 15 bases between. CDR3 length: 15 residues. CDR3 loop: CATSRTYRVGETQYF. CDR3 nucleotides: TGTGCCACCAGCAGAACCTACAGGGTTGGGGAGACCCAGTACTTC. Full variable domain (outside the CDR3, taken from reference TRBV15 and TRBJ2-5): DAMVIQNPRYQVTQFGKPVTLSCSQTLNHNVMYWYQQKSSQAPKLLFHYYDKDFNNEADTPDNFQSRRPNTSFCFLDIRSPGLGDTAMYLCATSRTYRVGETQYFGPGTRLLVL.

The J gene is TRBJ2-7, the V gene TRBV5-1, with 8 bases lining up with TRBD1. The CDR3 runs to 16 residues. Losses at the gene ends were 0 bases for V and 0 bases for J; bases not matched to a gene: 5. Germline CDR1 SGHRS, CDR2 YFSETQ. The CDR3 is CASSLVGQGASYEQYF. The CDR3 bases are TGCGCCAGCAGCTTGGTTGGGCAGGGGGCCTCCTACGAGCAGTACTTC.

This chain joins TRBV6-5 and TRBJ1-2; tentatively, D is TRBD1 (6 bases). V was cut by 6 bases and J by 8 bases, with 16 bases left in between. Germline assignment: CDR1 MNHEY and CDR2 SVGAGI. CDR3 length: 13 residues. CDR3: CASSNRVIGGYTF. The CDR3 coding sequence is TGTGCCAGCAGCAACAGGGTTATAGGGGGCTACACCTTC.

J is TRBJ2-4 and V is TRBV18; TRBD1 agrees at 9 bases. Germline V gene sequence: CDR1 KGHSH, CDR2 LQKENI. V gave up 5 bases and J gave up 12 bases; unmatched junction bases: 8. The CDR3 spans 13 residues. The CDR3 protein is CASSFDRGGSQYF. The CDR3 nucleotides read TGTGCCAGCTCATTCGACAGGGGGGGCAGTCAGTACTTC.

The chain carries TRBV9 and TRBJ2-1; possibly TRBD1 for D (6 bases). The ends were cut back, 4 bases at V and 2 bases at J, with 16 bases in the middle. Germline V lookup: CDR1 SGDLS, CDR2 YYNGEE. The CDR3 loop spans 16 amino acids. The CDR3 nucleotides are TGTGCCAGCAGCCCCGAGGGACACGCCGCCTACAATGAGCAGTTCTTC. Its translation: CASSPEGHAAYNEQFF.

The chain combines TRBV28 with TRBJ2-7, with D uncertain. CDR3 length: 14 amino acids. The V gene lost 8 bases and the J gene lost 1 base, with 15 bases spanning the gap. The germline gives CDR1 MDHEN, CDR2 SYDVKM. The CDR3 coding sequence is TGTGCCAGCGGAGCTGCGGTCGAATCCTACGAGCAGTACTTC. It is translated as CASGAAVESYEQYF.

The chain has TRBV7-9 and TRBJ2-5, with D perhaps TRBD1 (6 bases). With 4 bases removed from V and 5 bases from J, the gap between germline ends came to 14 bases. The CDR3 sequence is 14 residues long. Germline CDR1 SEHNR, CDR2 FQNEAQ (reference sequence). CDR3 nucleotide sequence: TGTGCCAGCAGCTCTTCAGGGGCCGGGGAGACCCAGTACTTC. Translating gives CASSSSGAGETQYF.

On this clone itself: In the same sample, other DNA sequences code for this CDR3. The chain recombines TRBV10-3 with TRBJ2-7; the match to TRBD1 covers 12 bases. The CDR3 is 15 residues long. Germline V gene sequence: CDR1 ENHRY, CDR2 SYGVKD. Trimming at V came to 6 bases and at J to 7 bases, leaving 10 bases not matched to a gene. The CDR3 DNA reads TGTGCCATCAGGGAACCGGGACAGGGGGCTGGGGAGCAGTACTTC. It is translated as CAIREPGQGAGEQYF.

This chain connects TRBV5-6 to TRBJ1-3, with D possibly being TRBD1 (5 bases). From germline, CDR1 is SGHDT and CDR2 YYEEEE. Trimming left V 0 bases short and J 4 bases short, with 5 bases between. The CDR3 length is 13 residues. Here the CDR3 reads CASSLDRGNTIYF. CDR3 nucleotide sequence: TGTGCCAGCAGCTTGGACAGGGGAAACACCATATATTTT.

The chain uses TRBV27 and TRBJ2-1, with a possible D match to TRBD2 (7 bases). The V end was cut by 7 bases, the J end by 1 base, with 14 bases between. Germline CDR1 MNHEY, CDR2 SMNVEV (reference sequence). The CDR3 runs to 15 residues. CDR3: CASNFGGLSYNEQFF. DNA for the CDR3: TGTGCCAGCAACTTCGGGGGGCTATCCTACAATGAGCAGTTCTTC.

Regarding this clone: Different DNA sequences within this sample yield the same CDR3. The V gene is TRBV5-4, the J gene TRBJ2-3; 13 bases match TRBD2. V shed 3 bases and J 1 base; nucleotides not matched to a gene: 8. CDR3 size: 18 residues. Germline CDR1 reads SGHNT; CDR2 reads YYREEE (reference sequence). CDR3 loop: CASSWGTSGGARTDTQYF. Written as DNA, the CDR3 is TGTGCCAGCAGCTGGGGTACTAGCGGGGGGGCGCGCACAGATACGCAGTATTTT.

This chain links TRBV5-1 with TRBJ2-2, with D maybe TRBD2 (7 bases). Germline values: CDR1 SGHRS, CDR2 YFSETQ. CDR3 size: 19 residues. V lost 4 bases and J lost 3, with 25 bases in between. The CDR3: CASSLLGRNLGGDTGELFF. The CDR3 bases are TGCGCCAGCAGCCTCCTTGGTCGAAATCTAGGGGGGGACACCGGGGAGCTGTTTTTT.

This clone was detected once. This rearrangement joins TRBV18 to TRBJ2-7, with 7 bases that match TRBD2. The V gene end was trimmed by 2 bases and the J gene end by 5 bases; junction bases not matched to a gene: 6. The CDR3 spans 14 residues. Germline V gene lookup returns CDR1 KGHSH and CDR2 LQKENI. CDR3 amino acids: CASSPGGSFNEQYF. The CDR3 DNA is TGTGCCAGCTCACCAGGCGGGAGCTTTAACGAGCAGTACTTC.

The chain recombines TRBV5-1 with TRBJ2-7, with 8 bases identical to TRBD1. Trimming took 5 bases from V and 6 from J; bases not matched to a gene: 13. The CDR3 has 15 residues. Germline-derived CDR1 and CDR2 are SGHRS and YFSETQ. DNA of the CDR3: TGCGCCAGCAGTGGACAGGGCGGGCCCCCGGGCGAGCAGTACTTC. Its protein is CASSGQGGPPGEQYF.